The rows below give T cell receptor beta chains drawn from one sample of a study of T-cell reconstitution after alpha-beta-depleted transplantation in children. TCRdb independently ran MiXCR on the PCR reads; one entry per CDR3 protein. The repertoire holds approximately 1,000,000 distinct CDR3 sequences, under 30% seen once, with around 30% in the top ten. Sequenced material: PBMCs, mostly from graft donor cells, taken 360 days after TCRalphabeta/CD19-depleted stem cell transplant. Receptors originate from a boy under two years old who had a stem cell transplant for SCID, so the T cells may come from the graft donor. CDR3s include the opening cysteine and the closing phenylalanine or tryptophan. The D gene is left open where the match is weak. Clone size is stated in some rows and not others, as once, few, many or a class when expanded.

>NA|12|TRBJ2-3|TRBV5-6|few
CASSSGQYTQYF
TGTGCCAGCAGCTCCGGACAGTATACGCAGTATTTT
>NA|13|TRBJ2-7|TRBV5-6|NA
CASSDPSFYEQYF
TGTGCCAGCAGCGACCCTAGCTTCTACGAGCAGTACTTC
>NA|15|TRBJ2-1|TRBV4-3|few
CASSFRLGTFNEQFF
TGCGCCAGCAGCTTTAGACTTGGGACCTTCAATGAGCAGTTCTTC
>TRBD1|15|TRBJ1-1|TRBV2|many
CASRWDRTYFTEAFF
TGTGCCAGCAGGTGGGACAGAACCTACTTCACTGAAGCTTTCTTT
>TRBD2|15|TRBJ2-3|TRBV28|NA
CASSPSGGVADTQYF
TGTGCCAGCAGTCCTTCGGGGGGGGTGGCAGATACGCAGTATTTT
>TRBD1|14|TRBJ1-6|TRBV7-3|NA
CASRLGTDNSPLHF
TGTGCCAGCAGGCTCGGGACAGACAATTCACCCCTCCACTTT
>TRBD1|17|TRBJ1-5|TRBV6-5|NA
CASSSPGTGGLGQPQHF
TGTGCCAGCAGTTCCCCCGGGACAGGGGGCCTCGGTCAGCCCCAGCATTTT
>NA|12|TRBJ2-5|TRBV15|NA
CATSRDWGAQYF
TGTGCCACCAGCAGAGATTGGGGGGCCCAGTACTTC
>NA|13|TRBJ2-7|TRBV7-9|few
CASSLLGHPLDYF
TGTGCCAGCAGCTTACTAGGGCACCCATTAGATTACTTC
>NA|15|TRBJ2-1|TRBV7-9|NA
CATARDVGLYNEQFF
TGTGCCACAGCCCGGGACGTGGGACTTTACAATGAGCAGTTCTTC
>NA|12|TRBJ1-4|TRBV18|NA
CASSHGSEKLFF
TGTGCCAGCTCACACGGAAGTGAGAAACTGTTTTTT
>NA|13|TRBJ1-5|TRBV10-2|NA
CASRGLERQPQHF
TGCGCCAGCAGGGGGCTGGAGAGACAGCCCCAGCATTTT
>NA|14|TRBJ1-1|TRBV7-2|few
CASSTKEWDTEAFF
TGTGCCAGCAGCACAAAGGAGTGGGACACTGAAGCTTTCTTT
>NA|15|TRBJ2-7|TRBV7-9|NA
CASSLAAGGPYEQYF
TGTGCCAGCAGCTTAGCGGCAGGTGGGCCCTACGAGCAGTACTTC
>NA|15|TRBJ1-2|TRBV4-3|NA
CASSQETRAHYGYTF
TGCGCCAGCAGCCAAGAAACTAGGGCTCACTATGGCTACACCTTC
>TRBD2|18|TRBJ2-1|TRBV9|NA
CASSSTGLVPLGYNEQFF
TGTGCCAGCAGCTCCACGGGACTAGTCCCGCTTGGGTACAATGAGCAGTTCTTC
>NA|15|TRBJ2-4|TRBV5-1|few
CASSLSQGSKNIQYF
TGCGCCAGCAGCTTGTCCCAGGGATCCAAAAACATTCAGTACTTC
>NA|17|TRBJ1-5|TRBV4-1|NA
CASSQESRAFSNQPQHF
TGCGCCAGCAGCCAAGAGTCGCGGGCCTTTAGCAATCAGCCCCAGCATTTT
>NA|14|TRBJ1-5|TRBV12-3/TRBV12-4|NA
CASSLGRAHQPQHF
TGTGCCAGCAGTTTAGGCAGGGCCCATCAGCCCCAGCATTTT
>TRBD2|14|TRBJ2-7|TRBV4-3|NA
CASSQWTSSREQYF
TGCGCCAGCAGCCAATGGACTAGCAGCCGCGAGCAGTACTTC
>TRBD1|15|TRBJ2-6|TRBV27|NA
CASWTGRSGANVLTF
TGTGCCAGCTGGACAGGTCGCTCTGGGGCCAACGTCCTGACTTTC
>NA|14|TRBJ1-2|TRBV6-1|few
CASSQGRGDYGYTF
TGTGCCAGCAGTCAGGGACGGGGGGACTATGGCTACACCTTC
>NA|16|TRBJ2-1|TRBV4-1|NA
CASSQFTRGSYNEQFF
TGCGCCAGCAGCCAATTTACCCGGGGCTCCTACAATGAGCAGTTCTTC
>TRBD2|17|TRBJ2-3|TRBV4-2|few
CASSQDKVSGGAGTQYF
TGTGCCAGCAGCCAAGACAAGGTTAGCGGGGGGGCCGGTACGCAGTATTTT
>TRBD1|14|TRBJ2-3|TRBV12-3/TRBV12-4|many
CASSPRQGADTQYF
TGTGCCAGCAGTCCGCGACAGGGTGCAGATACGCAGTATTTT
>TRBD1|15|TRBJ1-1|TRBV5-6|NA
CASSLDGTGGRGAFF
TGTGCCAGCAGCTTGGACGGGACAGGGGGGCGCGGAGCTTTCTTT
>NA|15|TRBJ1-6|TRBV5-1|few
CASSLEESYNSPLHF
TGCGCCAGCAGCTTGGAGGAGAGCTATAATTCACCCCTCCACTTT
>TRBD1|20|TRBJ1-3|TRBV11-1|few
CASSLAPGQGAKEAGNTIYF
TGTGCCAGCAGCTTAGCTCCGGGACAGGGGGCGAAAGAGGCTGGAAACACCATATATTTT
>TRBD1|14|TRBJ2-7|TRBV5-1|NA
CASSWGQRTVEQYF
TGCGCCAGCAGCTGGGGACAGAGGACGGTCGAGCAGTACTTC
>TRBD1|14|TRBJ2-1|TRBV12-3/TRBV12-4|few
CASSPLRGRNEQFF
TGTGCCAGCAGCCCGCTCAGGGGGAGAAATGAGCAGTTCTTC
>NA|13|TRBJ1-2|TRBV12-3/TRBV12-4|few
CASSFIRGYGYTF
TGTGCCAGCAGTTTTATCCGGGGCTATGGCTACACCTTC
>TRBD1|15|TRBJ1-2|TRBV4-3|few
CATRPRDRGLAGYTF
TGCGCCACACGACCCCGAGACAGGGGGCTAGCGGGCTACACCTTC
>TRBD2|17|TRBJ2-2|TRBV5-1|NA
CASSFDRLAENTGELFF
TGCGCCAGCAGCTTCGATCGACTAGCCGAGAACACCGGGGAGCTGTTTTTT
>TRBD2|14|TRBJ2-5|TRBV20-1|few
CSAWGGSAVKTQYF
TGCAGTGCATGGGGGGGGTCGGCCGTAAAGACCCAGTACTTC
>NA|13|TRBJ1-5|TRBV20-1|NA
CSGKTEGNQPQHF
TGCAGTGGCAAGACAGAGGGCAATCAGCCCCAGCATTTT
>NA|16|TRBJ2-1|TRBV5-5|few
CASSLFGLRSYNEQFF
TGTGCCAGCAGCTTGTTTGGCCTACGGTCCTACAATGAGCAGTTCTTC
>NA|12|TRBJ2-1|TRBV20-1|NA
CSANRQNNEQFF
TGCAGTGCCAACCGACAGAACAATGAGCAGTTCTTC
>NA|13|TRBJ2-2|TRBV10-3|few
CAISGQTAGELFF
TGTGCCATCAGTGGACAGACCGCCGGGGAGCTGTTTTTT
>TRBD1|13|TRBJ1-4|TRBV6-6|NA
CASRGQGVEKLFF
TGTGCCAGCCGGGGACAGGGGGTTGAAAAACTGTTTTTT
>NA|14|TRBJ1-2|TRBV28|many
CASSSGQLNYGYTF
TGTGCCAGCAGTTCCGGACAGCTTAACTATGGCTACACCTTC
>NA|14|TRBJ1-1|TRBV12-3/TRBV12-4|few
CASSFYRAGTEAFF
TGTGCCAGCAGTTTCTACAGGGCTGGCACTGAAGCTTTCTTT
>NA|18|TRBJ2-1|TRBV14|NA
CASSQEAKGTLSYNEQFF
TGTGCCAGCAGCCAAGAAGCAAAAGGGACTCTTTCCTACAATGAGCAGTTCTTC
>TRBD1|14|TRBJ1-1|TRBV12-3/TRBV12-4|few
CASSPDRKRTEAFF
TGTGCCAGCAGCCCGGACAGGAAAAGAACTGAAGCTTTCTTT
>NA|15|TRBJ1-5|TRBV27|NA
CASSLRGAFNQPQHF
TGTGCCAGCAGTTTAAGGGGGGCGTTCAATCAGCCCCAGCATTTT
>TRBD2|15|TRBJ2-3|TRBV5-4|NA
CASRIAGVSTDTQYF
TGTGCCAGCAGGATAGCGGGAGTTAGCACAGATACGCAGTATTTT
>NA|13|TRBJ2-2|TRBV29-1|NA
CSVEDRGPGELFF
TGCAGCGTTGAAGATCGGGGGCCCGGGGAGCTGTTTTTT
>NA|14|TRBJ1-1|TRBV6-5|few
CASSYSLDFYGAFF
TGTGCCAGCAGTTACTCTCTGGACTTTTACGGCGCTTTCTTT
>NA|14|TRBJ2-3|TRBV5-1|NA
CASSQIQGPDTQYF
TGCGCCAGCAGCCAAATACAGGGTCCGGATACGCAGTATTTT
>TRBD1|16|TRBJ1-5|TRBV7-3|NA
CASSVDRGQENQPQHF
TGTGCCAGCAGCGTGGACAGGGGACAGGAAAATCAGCCCCAGCATTTT
>NA|14|TRBJ2-7|TRBV6-1|once
CASRGKGKAYEQYF
TGTGCCAGCAGGGGAAAGGGAAAAGCCTACGAGCAGTACTTC
>NA|15|TRBJ2-1|TRBV4-3|NA
CASSQVTGPGNEQFF
TGCGCCAGCAGCCAAGTCACGGGACCGGGTAATGAGCAGTTCTTC
>TRBD2|15|TRBJ2-7|TRBV4-3|few
CASSQDRGVAYEQYF
TGCGCCAGCAGCCAAGATCGGGGGGTGGCCTACGAGCAGTACTTC
>NA|13|TRBJ2-7|TRBV20-1|few
CSAREAGVYEQYF
TGCAGTGCTAGAGAAGCAGGGGTCTACGAGCAGTACTTC
>NA|14|TRBJ1-5|TRBV3-1|NA
CASSQGGGPWPQHF
TGTGCCAGCAGCCAAGGTGGCGGCCCGTGGCCCCAGCATTTT
>NA|15|TRBJ2-1|TRBV15|NA
CATSREQVGGNEQFF
TGTGCCACCAGCAGAGAACAGGTCGGGGGCAATGAGCAGTTCTTC